The clone carrying this T cell receptor beta chain was observed a few times. Its antigen is still unknown. RNA extraction and reverse transcription yielded cDNA as sequencing template. TCRdb's table, derived via immunoSEQ multiplex PCR, lists solely in-frame clones and lacks some. Found here are approximately 210,000 clones, roughly three fifths of them singletons; the top ten hold approximately 1.2%. This entry is derived from a study of CD8+ T cells in alopecia areata. Study-level results: Researchers report lesional scalp, most notably alopecia totalis/universalis, outstripped normal scalp in clonality.

The V end was cut by 2 bases, the J end by 5 bases, with 9 bases between. CDR1 LGHNA and CDR2 YSLEER come from the germline V gene. The CDR3 is 14 residues long. Indicated treatment: oral pan-JAK inhibitor, 5-10 mg twice daily. This TCR came from a human donor with alopecia areata. The chain recombines TRBV4-3 with TRBJ2-2, with D tentatively TRBD2 (7 bases). This specimen was CD4+ T cells sorted from blood, taken at week 44, from a patient treated with tofacitinib. CDR3 loop: CASSQRGGTGELFF. DNA for the CDR3: TGCGCCAGCAGCCAAAGGGGGGGAACCGGGGAGCTGTTTTTT.